The clone carrying this T cell receptor beta chain has a count of ten or more. Its antigen is unknown. All donors were Caucasian adults living in Nashville, Tennessee. CD8 memory was a combination that joined CD45RO+ cells with CCR7-negative CD45RA+ TemRA cells. The CDR3 extends over 16 amino acids. V lost 0 bases and J lost 2; bases outside the gene matches: 3. Per germline, CDR1 MRHNA and CDR2 SNTAGT. This record comes from a study of shared clonotypes between healthy human individuals. The study, taken as a whole, reports: Relative to their counterparts shared across all four donors, non-shared clonotypes exhibited diminished generation probabilities.

Produced via immunoSEQ multiplex PCR; TCRdb's table is partial and in-frame only. The data show approximately 82,000 clones, roughly two thirds seen once. The material sequenced was memory CD8+ T cells sorted from blood. Sample subset: CD45RO+ cells pooled with CCR7-negative TemRA cells. The receptor comes from a man aged 25 to 40 in good health. V and J are TRBV6-4 and TRBJ2-2; 7 positions agree with TRBD2. CDR3 sequence: CASSDSASGNTGELFF. In DNA, the CDR3 is TGTGCCAGCAGTGACTCGGCTAGCGGTAACACCGGGGAGCTGTTTTTT.